This TCR beta chain emerged from a study of CD8 T cells in ankylosing spondylitis. Regarding the study as a whole: Reactive arthritis synovial fluid and blood previously showed some of these motif variants. Within peripheral blood, clones linked to disease were CD8+ and relatively rare. Typical of ankylosing spondylitis blood, it appeared, was a TCR beta motif of under 10 highly homologous variants.

CDR3 length equals 11 residues. CDR1 and CDR2 from the germline V gene are DFQATT and SNEGSKA (reference sequence). Trimming cost V 5 bases and J 1 base, with 5 bases left between them. A word on this clonotype: Its target is unknown.

Molecular-barcoded quantitative 5'-RACE produced these TCR beta libraries. TCRdb re-called the 5' RACE reads with MiXCR, one entry per CDR3 protein. The profile shows about 250,000 distinct CDR3 sequences, more than 20% of them singletons. The material sequenced was blood, either unsorted or a sorted T cell fraction (not recorded which). This sequence joins TRBV20-1 and TRBJ2-5; D is ambiguous. The TCR originated in a male donor with ankylosing spondylitis or in good health (not recorded which). The CDR3 here is CSARSQETQYF. CDR3 DNA sequence: TGCAGTGCTCGTAGCCAAGAGACCCAGTACTTC.